Reported below is one TCR beta chain. Produced via immunoSEQ multiplex PCR; TCRdb's table is partial and in-frame only. In the table there are around 1.6 million clones, approximately 98% of which are singletons. The data were obtained in a study of shared clonotypes between healthy human individuals. The overall study: A couple of female and a few male donors aged 18 to 49 were enrolled.

The donor population consisted of healthy HIV-negative adults with no recent acute infections or vaccinations. The germline V gene encodes CDR1 LGHNA and CDR2 YSLEER. V lost 0 bases to trimming and J lost 0 bases, with 11 bases between them. There are 17 residues in the CDR3. The specimen was naive CD4+ T cells sorted from blood. As for subset: CD45RA+ positively selected. The TCR comes from a man aged 25-45 years in good health. The chain carries TRBV4-3 and TRBJ1-4; D gene uncertain. In DNA, the CDR3 is TGCGCCAGCAGCCAAGATCTGGCAGTTGCAACTAATGAAAAACTGTTTTTT. Translating gives CASSQDLAVATNEKLFF.